Only a few counts were recorded for the clone carrying this TCR beta chain. Its target is unknown. Trimming removed 4 bases at V and 6 bases at J, with 19 bases between. The CDR3 sequence is 16 residues long. Germline CDR1 SGDLS, CDR2 YYNGEE. The time point: baseline, week 1 (first vaccination visit). The treatment was: pre-vaccination baseline after standard-of-care therapy. Each astrocytoma in the donors was new, WHO grade 3 or 4, IDH1-mutant and ATRX-lost. The record originates from a study of a mutant IDH1 vaccine in newly diagnosed glioma. As for the study in general: Pretreatment consisted of radiotherapy, temozolomide, or both, with most receiving both.

Profiling relied on immunoSEQ multiplex PCR, and the TCRdb table lists in-frame clones only, not all of them. There are 30,000 to 40,000 clones in the sample; about nine tenths occur only once, and about 18% lies in the top ten. Broader study findings: Variations in leading peripheral T cell clonotypes appeared to have no connection with pseudoprogression.

The sequencing used PBMCs, collected from a glioma patient treated with radiotherapy, temozolomide or both. This sequence originates from a man aged 18 to 35 with glioma. The V call is TRBV9, the J call TRBJ2-2; a possible D gene is TRBD2 (7 bases). CDR3 in DNA: TGTGCCAGCAGCCCTCCACGTGGGGGGGCTTCCGGGGAGCTGTTTTTT. Translation: CASSPPRGGASGELFF. Full variable domain (outside the CDR3, taken from reference TRBV9 and TRBJ2-2): DSGVTQTPKHLITATGQRVTLRCSPRSGDLSVYWYQQSLDQGLQFLIQYYNGEERAKGNILERFSAQQFPDLHSELNLSSLELGDSALYFCASSPPRGGASGELFFGEGSRLTVL.